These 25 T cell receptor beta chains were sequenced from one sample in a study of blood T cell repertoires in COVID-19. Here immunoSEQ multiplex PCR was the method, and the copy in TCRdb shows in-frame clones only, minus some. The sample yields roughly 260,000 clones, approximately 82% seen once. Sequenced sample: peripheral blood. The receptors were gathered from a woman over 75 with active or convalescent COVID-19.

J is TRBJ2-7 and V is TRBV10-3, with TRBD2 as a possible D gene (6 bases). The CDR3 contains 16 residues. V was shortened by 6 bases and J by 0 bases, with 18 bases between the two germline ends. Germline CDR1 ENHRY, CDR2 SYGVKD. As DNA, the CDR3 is TGTGCCATCAGGGGAGGCCCGACGGGGAGCTCCTACGAGCAGTACTTC. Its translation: CAIRGGPTGSSYEQYF.

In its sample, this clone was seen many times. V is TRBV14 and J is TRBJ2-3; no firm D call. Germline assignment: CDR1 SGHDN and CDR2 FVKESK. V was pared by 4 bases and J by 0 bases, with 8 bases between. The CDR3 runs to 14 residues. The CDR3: CASSPLGSTDTQYF. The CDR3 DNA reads TGTGCCAGCAGCCCTCTCGGGAGCACAGATACGCAGTATTTT. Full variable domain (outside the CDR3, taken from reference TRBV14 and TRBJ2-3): EAGVTQFPSHSVIEKGQTVTLRCDPISGHDNLYWYRRVMGKEIKFLLHFVKESKQDESGMPNNRFLAERTGGTYSTLKVQPAELEDSGVYFCASSPLGSTDTQYFGPGTRLTVL.

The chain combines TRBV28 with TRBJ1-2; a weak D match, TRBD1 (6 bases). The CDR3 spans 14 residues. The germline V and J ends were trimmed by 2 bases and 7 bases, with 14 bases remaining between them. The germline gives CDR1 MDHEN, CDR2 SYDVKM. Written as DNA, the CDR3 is TGTGCCAGCAGTTTAAGGGGGTTAGTGGGTGGCTACACCTTC. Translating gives CASSLRGLVGGYTF.

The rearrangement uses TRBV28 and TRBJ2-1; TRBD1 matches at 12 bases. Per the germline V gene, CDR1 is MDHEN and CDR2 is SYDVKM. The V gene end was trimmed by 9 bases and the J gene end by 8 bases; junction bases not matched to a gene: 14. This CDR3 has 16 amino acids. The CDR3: CASLLGGQGARDEQFF. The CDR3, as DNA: TGTGCCAGTTTGCTAGGGGGACAGGGGGCTCGGGATGAGCAGTTCTTC.

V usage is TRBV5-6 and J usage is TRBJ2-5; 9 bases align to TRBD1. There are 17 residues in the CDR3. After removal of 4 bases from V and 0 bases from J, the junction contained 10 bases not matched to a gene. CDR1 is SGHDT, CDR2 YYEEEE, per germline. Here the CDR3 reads CASSKLQGAINQETQYF. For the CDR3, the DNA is TGTGCCAGCAGCAAATTACAGGGGGCGATCAACCAAGAGACCCAGTACTTC.

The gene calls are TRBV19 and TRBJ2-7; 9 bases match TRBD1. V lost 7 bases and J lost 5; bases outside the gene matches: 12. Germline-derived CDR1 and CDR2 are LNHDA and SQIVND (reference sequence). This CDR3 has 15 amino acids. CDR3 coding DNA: TGTGCCAGTAAGGACAGGGGACGACTCATTAACGAGCAGTACTTC. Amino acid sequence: CASKDRGRLINEQYF.

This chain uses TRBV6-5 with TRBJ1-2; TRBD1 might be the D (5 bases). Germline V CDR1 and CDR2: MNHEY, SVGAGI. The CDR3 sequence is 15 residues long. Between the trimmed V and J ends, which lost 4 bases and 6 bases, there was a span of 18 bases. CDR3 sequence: CASSLYAAGVNGYTF. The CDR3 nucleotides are TGTGCCAGCAGTTTATACGCGGCGGGGGTTAATGGCTACACCTTC.

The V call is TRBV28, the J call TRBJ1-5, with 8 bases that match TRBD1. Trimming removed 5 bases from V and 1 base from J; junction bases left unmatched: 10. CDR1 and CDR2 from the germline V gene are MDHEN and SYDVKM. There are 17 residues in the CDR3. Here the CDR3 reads CASSQLGTGISNQPQHF. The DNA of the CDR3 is TGTGCCAGCAGTCAACTTGGGACAGGAATAAGCAATCAGCCCCAGCATTTT.

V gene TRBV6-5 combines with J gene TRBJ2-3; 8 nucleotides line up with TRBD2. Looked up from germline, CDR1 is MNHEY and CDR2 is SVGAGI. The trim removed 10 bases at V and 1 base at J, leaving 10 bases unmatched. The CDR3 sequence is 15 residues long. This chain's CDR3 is CAIGLAGSRTDTQYF. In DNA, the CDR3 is TGTGCCATTGGTTTAGCGGGATCTCGCACAGATACGCAGTATTTT.

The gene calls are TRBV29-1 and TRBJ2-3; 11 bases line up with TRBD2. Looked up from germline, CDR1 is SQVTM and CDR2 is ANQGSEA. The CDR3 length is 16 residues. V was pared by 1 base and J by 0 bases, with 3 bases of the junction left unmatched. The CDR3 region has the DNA TGCAGCGTTGAAGGGACTAGCGGGTCTAGCACAGATACGCAGTATTTT. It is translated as CSVEGTSGSSTDTQYF.

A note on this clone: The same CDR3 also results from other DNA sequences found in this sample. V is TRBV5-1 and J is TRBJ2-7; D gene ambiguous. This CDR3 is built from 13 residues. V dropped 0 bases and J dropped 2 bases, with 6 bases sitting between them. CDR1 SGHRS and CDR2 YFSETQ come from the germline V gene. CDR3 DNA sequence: TGCGCCAGCAGCTTGGACAGCCCCTACGAGCAGTACTTC. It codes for CASSLDSPYEQYF.

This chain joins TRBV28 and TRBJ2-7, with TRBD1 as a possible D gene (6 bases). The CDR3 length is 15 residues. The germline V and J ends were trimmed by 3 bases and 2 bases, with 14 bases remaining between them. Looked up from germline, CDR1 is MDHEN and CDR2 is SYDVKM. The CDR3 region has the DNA TGTGCCAGCAGTTTGAGGACAGCAGCCGCCTACGAGCAGTACTTC. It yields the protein CASSLRTAAAYEQYF.

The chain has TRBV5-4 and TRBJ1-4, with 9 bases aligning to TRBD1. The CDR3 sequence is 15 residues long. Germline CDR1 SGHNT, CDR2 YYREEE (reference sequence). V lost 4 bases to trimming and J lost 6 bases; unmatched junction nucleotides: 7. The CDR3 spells CASSVKQGADEKLFF. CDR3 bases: TGTGCCAGCAGCGTGAAACAGGGGGCGGATGAAAAACTGTTTTTT.

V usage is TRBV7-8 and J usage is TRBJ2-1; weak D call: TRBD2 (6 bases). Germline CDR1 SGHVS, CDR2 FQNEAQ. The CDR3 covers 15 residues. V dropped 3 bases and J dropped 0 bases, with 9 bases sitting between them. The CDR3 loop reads CASSLSSASYNEQFF. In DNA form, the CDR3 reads TGTGCCAGCAGCTTGTCTAGCGCCTCCTACAATGAGCAGTTCTTC.

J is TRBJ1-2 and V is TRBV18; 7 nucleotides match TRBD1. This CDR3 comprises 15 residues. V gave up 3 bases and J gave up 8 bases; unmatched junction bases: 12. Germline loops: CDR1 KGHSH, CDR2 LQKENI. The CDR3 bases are TGTGCCAGCTCACCTCGAGCCGACAGGGCGAGCGGCTACACCTTC. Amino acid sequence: CASSPRADRASGYTF.

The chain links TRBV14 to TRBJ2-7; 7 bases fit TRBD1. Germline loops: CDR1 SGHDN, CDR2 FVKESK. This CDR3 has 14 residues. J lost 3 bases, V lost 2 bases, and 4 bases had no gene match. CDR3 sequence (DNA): TGTGCCAGCAGCCAAAACAGGGGACGCTACGAGCAGTACTTC. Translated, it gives CASSQNRGRYEQYF. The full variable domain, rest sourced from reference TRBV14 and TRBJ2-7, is EAGVTQFPSHSVIEKGQTVTLRCDPISGHDNLYWYRRVMGKEIKFLLHFVKESKQDESGMPNNRFLAERTGGTYSTLKVQPAELEDSGVYFCASSQNRGRYEQYFGPGTRLTVT.

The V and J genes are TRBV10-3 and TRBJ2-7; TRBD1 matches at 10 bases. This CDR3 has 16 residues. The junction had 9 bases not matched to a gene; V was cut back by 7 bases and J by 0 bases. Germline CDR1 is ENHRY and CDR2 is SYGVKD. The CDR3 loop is CAIKRQGAGGSYEQYF. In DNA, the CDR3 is TGTGCCATCAAGAGACAGGGGGCAGGTGGCTCCTACGAGCAGTACTTC.

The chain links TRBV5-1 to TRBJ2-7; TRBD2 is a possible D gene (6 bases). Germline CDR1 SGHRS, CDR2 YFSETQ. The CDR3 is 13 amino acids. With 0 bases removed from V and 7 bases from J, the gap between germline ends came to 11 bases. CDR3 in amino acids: CASSLGDGGEQYF. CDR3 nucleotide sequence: TGCGCCAGCAGCTTGGGGGACGGGGGAGAGCAGTACTTC.

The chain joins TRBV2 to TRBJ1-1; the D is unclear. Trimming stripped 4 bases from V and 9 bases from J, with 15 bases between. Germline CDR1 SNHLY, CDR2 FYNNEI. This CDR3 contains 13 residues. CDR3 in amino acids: CASSGFREEQAFF. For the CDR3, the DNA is TGTGCCAGCAGTGGTTTCCGGGAGGAACAAGCTTTCTTT.

This chain's CDR3 is CASSRGTGLSGRALLEQFF. The CDR3 region has the DNA TGTGCCAGCTCACGCGGGACAGGGTTAAGCGGGAGGGCCCTTCTTGAGCAGTTCTTC. The chain recombines TRBV18 with TRBJ2-1; weak D call: TRBD2 (10 bases). Trimming stripped 4 bases from V and 9 bases from J, with 31 bases between. Germline V gives CDR1 KGHSH, CDR2 LQKENI. The CDR3 loop spans 19 amino acids.

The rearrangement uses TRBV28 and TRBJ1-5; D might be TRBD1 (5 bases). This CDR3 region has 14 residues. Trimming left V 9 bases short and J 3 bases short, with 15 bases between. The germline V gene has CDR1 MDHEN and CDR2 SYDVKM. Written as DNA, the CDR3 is TGTGCCAGTCAGGTCGGAGGGGACAATCAGCCCCAGCATTTT. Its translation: CASQVGGDNQPQHF.

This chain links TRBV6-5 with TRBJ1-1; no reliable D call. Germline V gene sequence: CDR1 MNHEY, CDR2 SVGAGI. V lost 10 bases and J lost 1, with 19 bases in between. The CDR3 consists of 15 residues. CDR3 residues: CATKPSLRQNTEAFF. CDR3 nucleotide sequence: TGTGCCACCAAGCCATCATTGAGACAGAACACTGAAGCTTTCTTT.

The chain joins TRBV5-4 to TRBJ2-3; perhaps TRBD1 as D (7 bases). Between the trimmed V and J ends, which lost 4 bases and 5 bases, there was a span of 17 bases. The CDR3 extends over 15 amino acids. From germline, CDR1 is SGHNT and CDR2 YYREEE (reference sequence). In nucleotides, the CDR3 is TGTGCCAGCAGCCCCGGGACAGCGGGTAGAGATACGCAGTATTTT. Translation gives CASSPGTAGRDTQYF. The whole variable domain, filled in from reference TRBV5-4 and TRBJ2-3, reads ETGVTQSPTHLIKTRGQQVTLRCSSQSGHNTVSWYQQALGQGPQFIFQYYREEENGRGNFPPRFSGLQFPNYSSELNVNALELDDSALYLCASSPGTAGRDTQYFGPGTRLTVL.

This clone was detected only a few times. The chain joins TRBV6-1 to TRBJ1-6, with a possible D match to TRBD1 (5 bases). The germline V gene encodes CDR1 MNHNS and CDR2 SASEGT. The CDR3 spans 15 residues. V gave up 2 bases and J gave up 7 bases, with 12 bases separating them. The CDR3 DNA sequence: TGTGCCAGCAGTGAACGGGGGTCACTAAATTCACCCCTCCACTTT. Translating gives CASSERGSLNSPLHF.

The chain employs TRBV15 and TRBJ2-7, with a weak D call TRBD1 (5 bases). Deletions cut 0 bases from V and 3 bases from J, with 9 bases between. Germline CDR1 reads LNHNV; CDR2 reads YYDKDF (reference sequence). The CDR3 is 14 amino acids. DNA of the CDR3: TGTGCCACCAGCAGAGAACAGGTTGGCTACGAGCAGTACTTC. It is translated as CATSREQVGYEQYF.